This T cell receptor beta chain was sequenced in a study of blood T cell repertoires in COVID-19. Study-level background: Samples representing acute and convalescent COVID-19 were sourced from the United States, Italy and Spain. Sample material is recorded as cDNA or gDNA derived from T cells, B-cell-depleted T cells, or PBMCs.

The authors' processing: Reference gene primers were amplified, and this amplification served to estimate nucleated cell counts. The table came from immunoSEQ multiplex PCR; TCRdb's copy has only in-frame clones and leaves some out. That table gives V, J and clone size, and the DNA gave D and trimming. The table lists roughly 380,000 clones, 70% to 90% of them singletons, with 1.5% to 1.9% in the top ten. From germline, CDR1 is SGHDN and CDR2 FVKESK. The CDR3 loop spans 15 amino acids. J lost 4 bases, V lost 4 bases, and 4 bases had no gene match. V usage is TRBV14 and J usage is TRBJ1-3, with 10 bases aligning to TRBD1. The TCR sequence derives from a woman in her 40s with COVID-19, enrolled during active disease. What was sequenced was peripheral blood. The CDR3 nucleotides read TGTGCCAGCAGCCCTAGGACAGGGGGAGGAAACACCATATATTTT. The encoded protein is CASSPRTGGGNTIYF.